In its sample, the clone carrying this T cell receptor beta chain was seen many times. Its specificity is not known. 5'-RACE, quantitative and with molecular barcodes, yielded the TCR beta libraries. TCRdb itself ran the 5' RACE reads through MiXCR, one entry per CDR3 protein. The sample has some 37,000 distinct CDR3 sequences; 6% are singletons. The data stem from a study of CD8 T cells in ankylosing spondylitis. Broader study findings: Significant enrichment of disease-linked clones was reported in matched ankylosing spondylitis synovial fluid. One TCR beta motif, made up of 7 or 8 highly homologous variants, appeared characteristic of ankylosing spondylitis blood. Earlier reports found some motif variants in synovial fluid and blood in reactive arthritis.

CDR1 is SGHTA, CDR2 FQGNSA, per germline. CDR3 size: 15 residues. V shed 5 bases and J shed 3 bases, with 14 bases lying between them. The rearrangement links TRBV7-2 to TRBJ1-5; TRBD1 is a possible D gene (5 bases). The material sequenced was blood, either unsorted or a sorted T cell fraction (not recorded which). The receptor's source is a male donor with ankylosing spondylitis or in good health (not recorded which). CDR3 coding DNA: TGTGCCAGCAGCCCCTACCGCAGGGCCAATCAGCCCCAGCATTTT. Translated: CASSPYRRANQPQHF.